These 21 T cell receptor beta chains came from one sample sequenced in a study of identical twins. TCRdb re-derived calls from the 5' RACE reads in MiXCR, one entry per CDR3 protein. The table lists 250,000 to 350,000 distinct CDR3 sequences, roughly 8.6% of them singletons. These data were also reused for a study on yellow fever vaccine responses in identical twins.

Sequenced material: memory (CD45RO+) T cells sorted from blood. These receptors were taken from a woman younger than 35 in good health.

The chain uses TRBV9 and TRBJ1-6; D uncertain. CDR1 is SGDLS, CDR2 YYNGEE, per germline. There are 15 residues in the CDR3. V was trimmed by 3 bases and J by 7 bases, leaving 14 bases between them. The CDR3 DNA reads TGTGCCAGCAGCGCGATTTCATCGGTGAATTCACCCCTCCACTTT. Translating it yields CASSAISSVNSPLHF.

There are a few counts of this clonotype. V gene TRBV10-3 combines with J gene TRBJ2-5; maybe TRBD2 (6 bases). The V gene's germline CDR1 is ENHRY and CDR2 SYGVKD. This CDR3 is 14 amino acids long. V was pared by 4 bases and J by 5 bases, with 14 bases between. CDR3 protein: CAISGDSIRETQYF. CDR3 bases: TGTGCCATCAGTGGGGACTCAATTCGGGAGACCCAGTACTTC.

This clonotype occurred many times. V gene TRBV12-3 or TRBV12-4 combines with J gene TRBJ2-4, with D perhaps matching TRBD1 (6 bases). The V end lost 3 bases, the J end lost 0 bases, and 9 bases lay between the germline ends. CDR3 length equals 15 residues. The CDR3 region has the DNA TGTGCCAGCAGTTTTACAGGGTTAGCCAAAAACATTCAGTACTTC. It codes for CASSFTGLAKNIQYF.

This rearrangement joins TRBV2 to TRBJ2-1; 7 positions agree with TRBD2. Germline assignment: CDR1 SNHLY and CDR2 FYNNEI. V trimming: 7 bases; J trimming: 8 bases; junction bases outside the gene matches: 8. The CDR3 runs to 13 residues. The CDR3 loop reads CASNLAAAHEQFF. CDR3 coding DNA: TGTGCCAGCAACCTAGCGGCGGCCCATGAGCAGTTCTTC. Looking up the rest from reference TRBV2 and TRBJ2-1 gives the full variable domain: EPEVTQTPSHQVTQMGQEVILRCVPISNHLYFYWYRQILGQKVEFLVSFYNNEISEKSEIFDDQFSVERPDGSNFTLKIRSTKLEDSAMYFCASNLAAAHEQFFGPGTRLTVL.

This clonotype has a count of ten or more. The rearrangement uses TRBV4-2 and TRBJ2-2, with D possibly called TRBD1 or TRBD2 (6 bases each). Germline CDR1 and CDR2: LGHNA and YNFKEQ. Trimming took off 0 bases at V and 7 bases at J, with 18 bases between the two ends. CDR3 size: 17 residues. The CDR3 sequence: CASSQEGRGAQVGELFF. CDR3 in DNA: TGTGCCAGCAGCCAAGAGGGTAGGGGGGCGCAGGTCGGGGAGCTGTTTTTT.

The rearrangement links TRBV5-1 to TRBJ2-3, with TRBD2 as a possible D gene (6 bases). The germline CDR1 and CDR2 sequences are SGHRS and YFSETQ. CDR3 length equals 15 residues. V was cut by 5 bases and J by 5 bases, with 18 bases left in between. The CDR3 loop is CASRRGFGSVDTQYF. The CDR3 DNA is TGCGCCAGCAGACGGGGGTTCGGGTCGGTAGATACGCAGTATTTT. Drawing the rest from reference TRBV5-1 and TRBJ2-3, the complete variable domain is KAGVTQTPRYLIKTRGQQVTLSCSPISGHRSVSWYQQTPGQGLQFLFEYFSETQRNKGNFPGRFSGRQFSNSRSEMNVSTLELGDSALYLCASRRGFGSVDTQYFGPGTRLTVL.

The CDR3 is CASSPSASGSQRFFF. The CDR3, as DNA: TGTGCCAGCTCACCATCGGCTAGCGGGAGCCAGCGGTTTTTCTTC. The chain recombines TRBV18 with TRBJ2-1, with 10 positions matching TRBD2. Germline values: CDR1 KGHSH, CDR2 LQKENI. V gave up 2 bases and J gave up 16 bases; unmatched junction bases: 14. The CDR3 is 15 amino acids.

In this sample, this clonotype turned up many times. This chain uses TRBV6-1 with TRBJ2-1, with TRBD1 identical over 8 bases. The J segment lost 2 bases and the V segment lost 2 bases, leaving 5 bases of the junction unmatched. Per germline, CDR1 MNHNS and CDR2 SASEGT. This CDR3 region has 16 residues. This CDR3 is CASSELAGGTYNEQFF. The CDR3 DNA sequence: TGTGCCAGCAGTGAACTGGCAGGGGGCACCTACAATGAGCAGTTCTTC.

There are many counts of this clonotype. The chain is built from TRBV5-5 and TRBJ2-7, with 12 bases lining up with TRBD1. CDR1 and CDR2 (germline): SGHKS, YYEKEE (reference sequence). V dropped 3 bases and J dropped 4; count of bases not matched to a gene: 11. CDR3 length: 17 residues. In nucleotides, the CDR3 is TGTGCCAGCAGCTACACCGGGACAGGGGGCCCGGGGTACGAGCAGTACTTC. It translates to CASSYTGTGGPGYEQYF.

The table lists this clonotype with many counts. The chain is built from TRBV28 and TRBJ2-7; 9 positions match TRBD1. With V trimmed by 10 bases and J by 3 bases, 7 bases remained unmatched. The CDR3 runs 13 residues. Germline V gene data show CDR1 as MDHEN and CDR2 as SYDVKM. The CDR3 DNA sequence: TGTGCCACCGACAGGGGGGCCCTCTACGAGCAGTACTTC. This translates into CATDRGALYEQYF.

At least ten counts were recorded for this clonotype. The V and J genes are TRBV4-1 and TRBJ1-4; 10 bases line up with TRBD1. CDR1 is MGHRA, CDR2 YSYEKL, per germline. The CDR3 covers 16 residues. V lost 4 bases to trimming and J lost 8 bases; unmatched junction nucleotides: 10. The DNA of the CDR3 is TGCGCCAGCAGCCCGGCTCGGACAGGGGGTGGAGAAAAACTGTTTTTT. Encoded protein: CASSPARTGGGEKLFF.

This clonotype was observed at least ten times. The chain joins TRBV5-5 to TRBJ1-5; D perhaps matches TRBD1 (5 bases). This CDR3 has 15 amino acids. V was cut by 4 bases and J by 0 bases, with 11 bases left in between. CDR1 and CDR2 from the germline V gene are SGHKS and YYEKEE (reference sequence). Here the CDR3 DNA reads TGTGCCAGCAGCCCTGACAGACTTAGCAATCAGCCCCAGCATTTT. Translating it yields CASSPDRLSNQPQHF.

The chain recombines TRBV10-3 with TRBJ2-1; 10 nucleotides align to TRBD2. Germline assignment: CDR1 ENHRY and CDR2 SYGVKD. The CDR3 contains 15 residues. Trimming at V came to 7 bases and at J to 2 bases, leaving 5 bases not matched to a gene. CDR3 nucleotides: TGTGCCATCATGGCTAGCGGGGGCCCCTACAATGAGCAGTTCTTC. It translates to CAIMASGGPYNEQFF.

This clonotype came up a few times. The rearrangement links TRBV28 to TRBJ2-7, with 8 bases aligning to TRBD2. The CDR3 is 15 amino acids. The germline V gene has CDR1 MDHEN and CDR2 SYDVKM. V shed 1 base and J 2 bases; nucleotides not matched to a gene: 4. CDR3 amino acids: CASSLLPGGTYEQYF. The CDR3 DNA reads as TGTGCCAGCAGTTTATTACCGGGGGGGACCTACGAGCAGTACTTC. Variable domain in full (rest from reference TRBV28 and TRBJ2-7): DVKVTQSSRYLVKRTGEKVFLECVQDMDHENMFWYRQDPGLGLRLIYFSYDVKMKEKGDIPEGYSVSREKKERFSLILESASTNQTSMYLCASSLLPGGTYEQYFGPGTRLTVT.

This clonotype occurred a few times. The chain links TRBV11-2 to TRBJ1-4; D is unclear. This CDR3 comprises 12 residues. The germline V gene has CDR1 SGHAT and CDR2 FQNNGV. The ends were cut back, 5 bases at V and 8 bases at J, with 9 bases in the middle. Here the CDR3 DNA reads TGTGCCAGCAGCCTCATGGGGGAAAAACTGTTTTTT. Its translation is CASSLMGEKLFF.

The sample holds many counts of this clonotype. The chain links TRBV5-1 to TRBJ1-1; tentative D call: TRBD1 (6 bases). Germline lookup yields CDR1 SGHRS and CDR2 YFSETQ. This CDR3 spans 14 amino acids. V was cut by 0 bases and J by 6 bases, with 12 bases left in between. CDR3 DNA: TGCGCCAGCAGCTTGGGCCCCAAGGGGGCTGAAGCTTTCTTT. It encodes CASSLGPKGAEAFF.

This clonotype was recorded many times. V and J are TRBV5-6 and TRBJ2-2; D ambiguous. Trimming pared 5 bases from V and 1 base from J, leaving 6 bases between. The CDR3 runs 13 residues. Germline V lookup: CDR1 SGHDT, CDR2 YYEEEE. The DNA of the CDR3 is TGTGCCAGCAGATACTTGAACACCGGGGAGCTGTTTTTT. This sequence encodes CASRYLNTGELFF. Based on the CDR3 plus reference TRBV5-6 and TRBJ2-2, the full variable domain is DAGVTQSPTHLIKTRGQQVTLRCSPKSGHDTVSWYQQALGQGPQFIFQYYEEEERQRGNFPDRFSGHQFPNYSSELNVNALLLGDSALYLCASRYLNTGELFFGEGSRLTVL.

The CDR3 DNA sequence: TGTGCCAGCAGCTTAGACGGAGGGTCGGGCGAGCAGTACGTC. Encoded protein: CASSLDGGSGEQYV. The rearrangement links TRBV7-6 to TRBJ2-7, with TRBD2 as a possible D gene (6 bases). This CDR3 has 14 residues. The germline CDR1 and CDR2 sequences are SGHVS and FNYEAQ. V was clipped by 1 base and J by 6 bases, with 13 bases between them.

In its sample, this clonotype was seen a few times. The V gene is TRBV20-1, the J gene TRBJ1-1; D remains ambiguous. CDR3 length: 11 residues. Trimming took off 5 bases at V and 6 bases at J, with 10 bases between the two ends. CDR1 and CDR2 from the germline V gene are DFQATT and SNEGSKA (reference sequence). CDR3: CSALGIAEAFF. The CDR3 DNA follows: TGCAGTGCTCTGGGGATCGCTGAAGCTTTCTTT.

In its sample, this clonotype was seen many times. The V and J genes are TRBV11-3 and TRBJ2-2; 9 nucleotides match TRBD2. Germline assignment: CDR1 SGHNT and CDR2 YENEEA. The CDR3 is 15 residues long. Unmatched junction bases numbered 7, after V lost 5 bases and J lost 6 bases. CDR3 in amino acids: CASSPTSGAPGELFF. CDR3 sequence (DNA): TGTGCCAGCAGCCCGACTAGCGGCGCCCCCGGGGAGCTGTTTTTT.

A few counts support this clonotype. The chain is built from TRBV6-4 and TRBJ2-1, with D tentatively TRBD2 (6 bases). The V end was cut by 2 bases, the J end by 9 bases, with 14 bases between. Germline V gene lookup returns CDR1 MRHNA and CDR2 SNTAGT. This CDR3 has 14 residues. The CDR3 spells CASSDGIGTGEQFF. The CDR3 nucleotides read TGTGCCAGCAGTGACGGTATCGGGACTGGTGAGCAGTTCTTC.